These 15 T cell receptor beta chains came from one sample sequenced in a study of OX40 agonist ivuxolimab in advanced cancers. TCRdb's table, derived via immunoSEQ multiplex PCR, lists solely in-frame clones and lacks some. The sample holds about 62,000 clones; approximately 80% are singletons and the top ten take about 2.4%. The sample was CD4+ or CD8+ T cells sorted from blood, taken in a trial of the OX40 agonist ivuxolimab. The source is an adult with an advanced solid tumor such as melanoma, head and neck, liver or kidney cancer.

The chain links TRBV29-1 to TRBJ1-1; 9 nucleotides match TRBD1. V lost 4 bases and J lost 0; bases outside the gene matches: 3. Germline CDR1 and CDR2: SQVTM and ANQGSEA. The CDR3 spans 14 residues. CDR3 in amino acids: CSVGGQGLNTEAFF. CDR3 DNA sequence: TGCAGCGTTGGAGGACAGGGGCTGAACACTGAAGCTTTCTTT.

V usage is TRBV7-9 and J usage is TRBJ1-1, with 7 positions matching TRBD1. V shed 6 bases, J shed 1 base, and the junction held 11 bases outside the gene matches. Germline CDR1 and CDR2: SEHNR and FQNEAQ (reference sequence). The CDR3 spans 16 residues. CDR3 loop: CASRPKQGTKNTEAFF. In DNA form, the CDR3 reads TGTGCCAGCAGACCCAAACAGGGGACCAAGAACACTGAAGCTTTCTTT.

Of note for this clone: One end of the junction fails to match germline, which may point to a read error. This CDR3 reads CASSPTPGSGANVLTF. CDR3 coding DNA: TGTGCTAGCAGCCCCACCCCGGGTTCTGGGGCCAACGTCCTGACTTTC. The chain is built from TRBV7-7 and TRBJ2-6; D is unresolved. The CDR3 is made up of 16 amino acids. From germline, CDR1 is SSHAT and CDR2 FNYEAQ (reference sequence). Based on the CDR3 plus reference TRBV7-7 and TRBJ2-6, the full variable domain is GAGVSQSPRYKVTKRGQDVTLRCDPISSHATLYWYQQALGQGPEFLTYFNYEAQPDKSGLPSDRFSAERPEGSISTLTIQRTEQRDSAMYRCASSPTPGSGANVLTFGAGSRLTVL.

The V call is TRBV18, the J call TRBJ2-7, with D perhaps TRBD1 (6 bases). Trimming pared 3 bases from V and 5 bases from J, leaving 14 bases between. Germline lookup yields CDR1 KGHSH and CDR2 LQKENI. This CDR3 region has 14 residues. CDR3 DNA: TGTGCCAGCTCACCCCAAAGGGGGTCGGACGAGCAGTACTTC. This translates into CASSPQRGSDEQYF.

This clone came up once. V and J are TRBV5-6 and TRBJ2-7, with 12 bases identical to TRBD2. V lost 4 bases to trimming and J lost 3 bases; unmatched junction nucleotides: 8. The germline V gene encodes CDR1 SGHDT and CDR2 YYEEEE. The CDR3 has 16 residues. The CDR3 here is CASSGKGTSGFYEQYF. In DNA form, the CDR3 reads TGTGCCAGCAGCGGAAAAGGGACTAGCGGGTTCTACGAGCAGTACTTC.

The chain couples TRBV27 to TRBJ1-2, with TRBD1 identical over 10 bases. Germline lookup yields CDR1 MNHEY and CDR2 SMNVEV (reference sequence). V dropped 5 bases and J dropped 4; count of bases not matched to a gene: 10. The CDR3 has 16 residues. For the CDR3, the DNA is TGTGCCAGCAGTCTCGCCTCGGACAGGGGGACCTATGGCTACACCTTC. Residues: CASSLASDRGTYGYTF.

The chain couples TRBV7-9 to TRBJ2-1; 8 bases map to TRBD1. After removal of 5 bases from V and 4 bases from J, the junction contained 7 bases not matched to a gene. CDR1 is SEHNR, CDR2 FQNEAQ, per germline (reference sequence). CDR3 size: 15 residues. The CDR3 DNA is TGTGCCAGCAGCGGACAGGGTGGGACGTACAATGAGCAGTTCTTC. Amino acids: CASSGQGGTYNEQFF. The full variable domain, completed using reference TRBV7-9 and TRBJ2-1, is DTGVSQNPRHKITKRGQNVTFRCDPISEHNRLYWYRQTLGQGPEFLTYFQNEAQLEKSRLLSDRFSAERPKGSFSTLEIQRTEQGDSAMYLCASSGQGGTYNEQFFGPGTRLTVL.

The CDR3 DNA reads as TGTGCCAGCAGTTTAGGGGCTAGCGGGGGTTACTCTGGGGCCAACGTCCTGACTTTC. It is translated as CASSLGASGGYSGANVLTF. This rearrangement joins TRBV27 to TRBJ2-6; 10 positions agree with TRBD2. The CDR3 consists of 19 residues. From germline, CDR1 is MNHEY and CDR2 SMNVEV (reference sequence). V gave up 2 bases and J gave up 0 bases; unmatched junction bases: 7.

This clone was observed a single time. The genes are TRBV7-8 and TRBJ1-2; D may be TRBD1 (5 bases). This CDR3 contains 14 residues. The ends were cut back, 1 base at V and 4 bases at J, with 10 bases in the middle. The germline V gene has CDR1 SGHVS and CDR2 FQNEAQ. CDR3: CASSLGTDSYGYTF. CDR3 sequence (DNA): TGTGCCAGCAGCTTAGGTACCGACAGCTATGGCTACACCTTC.

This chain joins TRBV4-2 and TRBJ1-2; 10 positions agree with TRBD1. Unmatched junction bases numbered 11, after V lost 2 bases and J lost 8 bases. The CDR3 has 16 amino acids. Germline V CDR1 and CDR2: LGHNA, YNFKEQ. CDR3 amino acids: CASSQTGQGGPRGYTF. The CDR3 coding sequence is TGTGCCAGCAGCCAAACAGGACAGGGGGGACCTCGAGGCTACACCTTC.

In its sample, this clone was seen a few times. The chain's CDR3 is CASRPPLGQGGNEQFF. In DNA, the CDR3 is TGTGCCAGCAGACCACCCCTAGGACAGGGCGGAAATGAGCAGTTCTTC. The chain links TRBV28 to TRBJ2-1; 8 bases fit TRBD1. This CDR3 region has 16 residues. Trimming cost V 6 bases and J 7 bases; bases outside gene matches: 14. Germline values: CDR1 MDHEN, CDR2 SYDVKM.

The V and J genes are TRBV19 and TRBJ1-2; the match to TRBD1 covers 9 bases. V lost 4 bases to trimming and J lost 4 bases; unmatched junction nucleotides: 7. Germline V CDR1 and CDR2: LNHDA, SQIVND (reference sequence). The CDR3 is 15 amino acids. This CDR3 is CASSTGQGRSYGYTF. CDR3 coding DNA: TGTGCCAGTAGTACCGGACAGGGGAGAAGCTATGGCTACACCTTC.

CDR3 in DNA: TGTGCCAGCAGGGACAGTTATGGCTACACCTTC. It translates to CASRDSYGYTF. The chain joins TRBV28 to TRBJ1-2; the D gene is possibly TRBD1 (6 bases). Between the trimmed V and J ends, which lost 6 bases and 5 bases, there was a span of 7 bases. The CDR3 spans 11 residues. Germline V lookup: CDR1 MDHEN, CDR2 SYDVKM.

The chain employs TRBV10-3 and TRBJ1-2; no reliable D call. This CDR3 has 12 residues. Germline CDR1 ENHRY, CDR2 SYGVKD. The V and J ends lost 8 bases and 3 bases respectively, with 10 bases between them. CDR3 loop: CAIVAGDYGYTF. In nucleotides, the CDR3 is TGTGCCATCGTCGCTGGGGACTATGGCTACACCTTC.

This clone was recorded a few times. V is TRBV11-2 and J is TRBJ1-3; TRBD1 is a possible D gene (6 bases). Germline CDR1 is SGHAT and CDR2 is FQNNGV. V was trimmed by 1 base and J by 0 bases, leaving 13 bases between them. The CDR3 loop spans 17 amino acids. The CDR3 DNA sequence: TGTGCCAGCAGCTTAGTGGTGACAGGAACCTCTGGAAACACCATATATTTT. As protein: CASSLVVTGTSGNTIYF.